This T cell receptor (beta chain) comes out of a study of cytomegalovirus exposure and HLA in healthy donors. Trimming cost V 6 bases and J 9 bases, with 15 bases left between them. CDR1 and CDR2 (germline): MNHEY, SVGAGI. The CDR3 is made up of 13 amino acids. A multiplex PCR was run with 60 Vbeta primers and 13 Jbeta primers. Assay used: immunoSEQ multiplex PCR; TCRdb lists only in-frame clones, some missing. The sample has over 70,000 clones, roughly 60% seen once. The rearrangement joins TRBV6-5 to TRBJ2-1; a possible D gene is TRBD1 (6 bases). Sequencing input: PBMCs. This TCR was recovered from a woman aged 45-65 years in good health and CMV-seropositive. The CDR3 DNA sequence: TGTGCCAGCAGGTGGGGGCGCGATGGTGAGCAGTTCTTC. This encodes CASRWGRDGEQFF.